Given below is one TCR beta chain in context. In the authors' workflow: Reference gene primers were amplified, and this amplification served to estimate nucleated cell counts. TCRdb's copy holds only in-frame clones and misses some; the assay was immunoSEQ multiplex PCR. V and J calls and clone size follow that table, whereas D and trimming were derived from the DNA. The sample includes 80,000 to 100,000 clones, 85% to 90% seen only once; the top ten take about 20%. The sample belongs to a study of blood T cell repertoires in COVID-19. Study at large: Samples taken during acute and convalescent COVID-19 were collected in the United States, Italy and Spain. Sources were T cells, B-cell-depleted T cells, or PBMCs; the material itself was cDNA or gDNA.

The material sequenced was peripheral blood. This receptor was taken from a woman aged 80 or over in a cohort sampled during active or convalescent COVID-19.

The CDR3 region is CASSLWEASEAFF. As DNA, the CDR3 is TGTGCCAGCAGTCTATGGGAGGCTTCTGAAGCTTTCTTT. The chain joins TRBV14 to TRBJ1-1, with D hard to call. Germline CDR1 SGHDN, CDR2 FVKESK. This CDR3 is built from 13 residues. V was clipped by 6 bases and J by 6 bases, with 14 bases between them.